This T cell receptor (beta chain) was identified in a study of shared clonotypes between healthy human individuals. Details on this clone: Its antigen is currently unknown.

Study results and caveats: Sequencing depth was expected to affect clonotype sharing among donors.

The CDR3 is made up of 14 amino acids. Trimming cost V 8 bases and J 0 bases; bases outside gene matches: 2. Germline CDR1 reads WSHSY; CDR2 reads SAAADI. Produced via immunoSEQ multiplex PCR; TCRdb's table is partial and in-frame only. The data contain about 2.4 million clones, around 94% of them singletons. This sequence was found in a man aged 18 to 35 in good health. This chain joins TRBV10-2 and TRBJ2-3; TRBD2 agrees at 10 bases. Sequencing was done on a sample of naive CD4+ T cells sorted from blood. Sample subset: CD45RA+ positively selected. The CDR3 spells CASRLAGSTDTQYF. The CDR3 DNA is TGCGCCAGCCGACTAGCGGGTAGCACAGATACGCAGTATTTT.